The 29 T cell receptor beta chains below all came from one sample that was sequenced in a study of OX40 agonist ivuxolimab in advanced cancers. The assay was immunoSEQ multiplex PCR, and TCRdb's table has in-frame clones only and misses some. The profile shows 30,000 to 45,000 clones, around 90% of them singletons. The sample consisted of CD4+ or CD8+ T cells sorted from blood, taken in a trial of the OX40 agonist ivuxolimab. These receptor sequences come from an adult with an advanced solid tumor such as melanoma, head and neck, liver or kidney cancer.

This clone is judged medium-sized (0.01 to 0.1%). The chain carries TRBV4-2 and TRBJ2-5, with 9 nucleotides matching TRBD2. Looked up from germline, CDR1 is LGHNA and CDR2 is YNFKEQ. The CDR3 runs 16 residues. The V and J ends lost 0 bases and 5 bases, in that order; junction bases with no gene match: 7. The CDR3 coding sequence is TGTGCCAGCAGCCAAGAGGCGGGAGGGCCGGAGGAGACCCAGTACTTC. Protein sequence: CASSQEAGGPEETQYF.

In DNA, the CDR3 is TGTGCCAGCAGCTTAGGCGGCGGGAGGGGGAACTACGAGCAGTACTTC. Translated: CASSLGGGRGNYEQYF. The J gene is TRBJ2-7, the V gene TRBV7-6; 9 nucleotides agree with TRBD2. Trimming took 1 base from V and 3 from J; bases not matched to a gene: 7. The germline V gene encodes CDR1 SGHVS and CDR2 FNYEAQ. The CDR3 runs 16 residues.

In this sample, this clone turned up once. This chain links TRBV6-6 with TRBJ2-2, with D possibly being TRBD1 (6 bases). This CDR3 has 14 amino acids. Germline-derived CDR1 and CDR2 are MNHNY and SVGAGI (reference sequence). Between the trimmed V and J ends, which lost 2 bases and 6 bases, there was a span of 10 bases. CDR3 sequence reads: CASSYTGSAGELFF. DNA for the CDR3: TGTGCCAGCAGTTACACAGGGTCGGCCGGGGAGCTGTTTTTT.

This clone has a single count. The chain links TRBV9 to TRBJ2-2; D perhaps matches TRBD2 (6 bases). V was cut by 5 bases and J by 6 bases, with 11 bases left in between. This CDR3 has 13 amino acids. Germline assignment: CDR1 SGDLS and CDR2 YYNGEE. The CDR3 sequence: CASSLGGAGELFF. The CDR3 DNA is TGTGCCAGCAGTCTCGGGGGTGCCGGGGAGCTGTTTTTT.

The chain links TRBV6-1 to TRBJ2-7, with a tentative D call TRBD2 (6 bases). Germline V gene data show CDR1 as MNHNS and CDR2 as SASEGT. V was trimmed by 8 bases and J by 0 bases, leaving 11 bases between them. The CDR3 is 13 amino acids. CDR3 region: CASLEGLSYEQYF. The CDR3 DNA follows: TGTGCCAGCTTGGAGGGCCTCTCCTACGAGCAGTACTTC.

This clone has more than one count but fewer than ten. The V call is TRBV28, the J call TRBJ1-2; the D gene is possibly TRBD1 (6 bases). The CDR3 sequence is 12 residues long. Between the trimmed V and J ends, which lost 4 bases and 6 bases, there was a span of 9 bases. CDR1 MDHEN and CDR2 SYDVKM come from the germline V gene. DNA of the CDR3: TGTGCCAGCAGTTGGACAGAGAATGGCTACACCTTC. This codes for CASSWTENGYTF.

The gene calls are TRBV7-9 and TRBJ1-5; perhaps TRBD1 as D (5 bases). Between the trimmed V and J ends, which lost 0 bases and 0 bases, there was a span of 6 bases. The CDR3 has 15 residues. Germline CDR1 SEHNR, CDR2 FQNEAQ (reference sequence). CDR3 DNA sequence: TGTGCCAGCAGCTTAGCGGGGGATAGCAATCAGCCCCAGCATTTT. This encodes CASSLAGDSNQPQHF.

The rearrangement uses TRBV28 and TRBJ1-4; D is possibly TRBD1 (5 bases). The V and J ends lost 2 bases and 7 bases respectively, with 14 bases between them. The V gene's germline CDR1 is MDHEN and CDR2 SYDVKM. The CDR3 spans 15 residues. For the CDR3, the DNA is TGTGCCAGCAGTTTAATCGGGGCCCCGGGTGAAAAACTGTTTTTT. It codes for CASSLIGAPGEKLFF.

This clone was picked up one time. This chain joins TRBV27 and TRBJ1-2, with 7 bases fitting TRBD1. The CDR3 length is 14 residues. With 5 bases clipped from V and 2 bases from J, the junction kept 5 bases outside the gene matches. Germline CDR1 is MNHEY and CDR2 is SMNVEV (reference sequence). The CDR3 reads CASSQSQGNYGYTF. The DNA for the CDR3 is TGTGCCAGCAGTCAATCACAGGGGAACTATGGCTACACCTTC.

The rearrangement joins TRBV4-2 to TRBJ2-1; the D gene could be TRBD1 or TRBD2 (6 bases each). V lost 1 base and J 0 bases, leaving 10 bases between the germline ends. This CDR3 comprises 16 residues. Per the germline V gene, CDR1 is LGHNA and CDR2 is YNFKEQ. The CDR3 DNA sequence: TGTGCCAGCAGCCAAGTAGGGGGACTCTCCTACAATGAGCAGTTCTTC. Encoded protein: CASSQVGGLSYNEQFF.

The chain joins TRBV11-1 to TRBJ2-7, with TRBD1 matching over 11 bases. This CDR3 has 15 residues. Germline CDR1 SGHAT, CDR2 FQDESV (reference sequence). The ends lost 4 bases at V and 4 bases at J; junction bases unmatched: 6. CDR3 in DNA: TGTGCCAGCAGCTCGCCCGGGGACAGGGGGTACGAGCAGTACTTC. Translating gives CASSSPGDRGYEQYF.

The chain joins TRBV14 to TRBJ2-2, with D perhaps given as TRBD1 or TRBD2 (5 bases each). CDR1 SGHDN and CDR2 FVKESK come from the germline V gene. The CDR3 has 14 residues. V was clipped by 6 bases and J by 1 base, with 9 bases between them. CDR3 in amino acids: CASSWDENTGELFF. Written as DNA, the CDR3 is TGTGCCAGCAGTTGGGACGAGAACACCGGGGAGCTGTTTTTT.

The V gene is TRBV5-4, the J gene TRBJ1-1, with D uncertain. Trimming left V 1 base short and J 5 bases short, with 6 bases between. The CDR3 length is 12 residues. Germline CDR1 and CDR2: SGHNT and YYREEE (reference sequence). CDR3 bases: TGTGCCAGCAGCTTGTTAGGGACTGAAGCTTTCTTT. Amino acids: CASSLLGTEAFF. The full variable domain, its missing parts supplied by reference TRBV5-4 and TRBJ1-1, is ETGVTQSPTHLIKTRGQQVTLRCSSQSGHNTVSWYQQALGQGPQFIFQYYREEENGRGNFPPRFSGLQFPNYSSELNVNALELDDSALYLCASSLLGTEAFFGQGTRLTVV.

The chain combines TRBV5-4 with TRBJ2-2; D unresolved. The V and J ends lost 5 bases and 1 base respectively, with 9 bases between them. The germline V gene encodes CDR1 SGHNT and CDR2 YYREEE (reference sequence). The CDR3 spans 14 residues. In DNA form, the CDR3 reads TGTGCCAGCAGTTCGTCTATGAACACCGGGGAGCTGTTTTTT. Translating gives CASSSSMNTGELFF.

This rearrangement joins TRBV13 to TRBJ2-1; 7 positions match TRBD1. Losses at the gene ends were 5 bases for V and 8 bases for J; bases not matched to a gene: 6. Germline V gene lookup returns CDR1 PRHDT and CDR2 FYEKMQ (reference sequence). This CDR3 has 13 amino acids. The CDR3, as DNA: TGTGCCAGCAGCGCCGGGACAGTCGATGAGCAGTTCTTC. Translation: CASSAGTVDEQFF.

The rearrangement uses TRBV4-2 and TRBJ2-1; D perhaps matches TRBD1 (6 bases). Germline V lookup: CDR1 LGHNA, CDR2 YNFKEQ. Trimming stripped 0 bases from V and 6 bases from J, with 12 bases between. This CDR3 is built from 15 residues. CDR3 loop: CASSQDGGRSNEQFF. The CDR3 bases are TGTGCCAGCAGCCAAGATGGGGGCAGGAGCAATGAGCAGTTCTTC.

This clone occurred a few times. This rearrangement joins TRBV7-3 to TRBJ2-1, with D possibly TRBD2 on 5 matching bases. The CDR3 sequence is 15 residues long. V was trimmed by 1 base and J by 4 bases, leaving 11 bases between them. Germline assignment: CDR1 SGHTA and CDR2 FQGTGA. DNA for the CDR3: TGTGCCAGCAGCTTAATCGGGGTTCGGTACAATGAGCAGTTCTTC. This translates into CASSLIGVRYNEQFF. Full variable domain (remainder filled in from reference TRBV7-3 and TRBJ2-1): GAGVSQTPSNKVTEKGKYVELRCDPISGHTALYWYRQSLGQGPEFLIYFQGTGAADDSGLPNDRFFAVRPEGSVSTLKIQRTERGDSAVYLCASSLIGVRYNEQFFGPGTRLTVL.

The gene calls are TRBV6-1 and TRBJ2-7; D perhaps matches TRBD1 (5 bases). Trimming cost V 2 bases and J 3 bases, with 14 bases left between them. The V gene's germline CDR1 is MNHNS and CDR2 SASEGT. The CDR3 has 15 amino acids. CDR3 residues: CASSEFRTTIYEQYF. CDR3 in DNA: TGTGCCAGCAGTGAATTCAGGACAACTATCTACGAGCAGTACTTC.

The CDR3 bases are TGCGCCAGCAGCTTGGCCGGGCCCGCCTACGAGCAGTACTTC. It translates to CASSLAGPAYEQYF. The chain recombines TRBV5-1 with TRBJ2-7; D not certain. Germline CDR1 reads SGHRS; CDR2 reads YFSETQ. Trimming cost V 0 bases and J 2 bases, with 9 bases left between them. CDR3 length: 14 residues.

This chain connects TRBV9 to TRBJ2-7, with D possibly being TRBD1 or TRBD2 (6 bases each). CDR3 size: 15 residues. Looked up from germline, CDR1 is SGDLS and CDR2 is YYNGEE. Trimming shortened V by 4 bases and J by 0 bases, and 14 bases separated the two germline ends. The CDR3 is CASSPSGAPSYEQYF. The CDR3 DNA follows: TGTGCCAGCAGCCCCTCGGGGGCCCCCTCCTACGAGCAGTACTTC.

This clone has only one observation. The genes are TRBV11-3 and TRBJ2-3, with 13 bases lining up with TRBD2. The CDR3 covers 17 residues. With 5 bases clipped from V and 6 bases from J, the junction kept 11 bases outside the gene matches. The V gene's germline CDR1 is SGHNT and CDR2 YENEEA. In nucleotides, the CDR3 is TGTGCCAGCAGCCCAGGACTAGCGGGGGATTTTACCGATACGCAGTATTTT. The encoded protein is CASSPGLAGDFTDTQYF.

This chain uses TRBV9 with TRBJ1-5; a possible D gene is TRBD1 (6 bases). CDR1 and CDR2 from the germline V gene are SGDLS and YYNGEE. V shed 1 base and J shed 7 bases, with 12 bases lying between them. CDR3 length: 14 amino acids. The CDR3: CASSVTGLGQPQHF. CDR3 DNA: TGTGCCAGCAGCGTAACAGGGTTGGGGCAGCCCCAGCATTTT. Variable domain in full (rest from reference TRBV9 and TRBJ1-5): DSGVTQTPKHLITATGQRVTLRCSPRSGDLSVYWYQQSLDQGLQFLIQYYNGEERAKGNILERFSAQQFPDLHSELNLSSLELGDSALYFCASSVTGLGQPQHFGDGTRLSIL.

The chain uses TRBV7-6 and TRBJ2-7; 7 bases align to TRBD2. This CDR3 spans 14 amino acids. Germline CDR1 reads SGHVS; CDR2 reads FNYEAQ. V was clipped by 0 bases and J by 7 bases; unmatched bases: 6. This chain's CDR3 is CASSLAGGPGEQYF. The CDR3 bases are TGTGCCAGCAGCTTAGCGGGAGGGCCCGGGGAGCAGTACTTC.

The genes are TRBV27 and TRBJ2-7, with D maybe TRBD2 (6 bases). The germline V gene encodes CDR1 MNHEY and CDR2 SMNVEV (reference sequence). Trimming removed 1 base at V and 5 bases at J, with 12 bases between. The CDR3 spans 14 residues. The chain's CDR3 is CASSLLPGLHEQYF. The CDR3 DNA reads as TGTGCCAGCAGTTTATTGCCGGGACTCCACGAGCAGTACTTC.

The chain has TRBV4-3 and TRBJ2-7; TRBD2 matches at 9 bases. Germline trimming cut 1 base from V and 0 bases from J; bases unmatched to any gene: 10. The CDR3 loop spans 18 amino acids. Germline V gene lookup returns CDR1 LGHNA and CDR2 YSLEER. The CDR3 here is CASSQGGLAPSFSYEQYF. For the CDR3, the DNA is TGCGCCAGCAGCCAAGGGGGACTAGCTCCCTCCTTCTCCTACGAGCAGTACTTC.

The chain combines TRBV19 with TRBJ2-7; D ambiguous. Germline CDR1 reads LNHDA; CDR2 reads SQIVND (reference sequence). The V and J ends lost 3 bases and 0 bases respectively, with 12 bases between them. This CDR3 region has 15 residues. The CDR3: CASSIGSSASYEQYF. CDR3 nucleotide sequence: TGTGCCAGTAGTATCGGATCTTCTGCCTCCTACGAGCAGTACTTC.

The chain employs TRBV9 and TRBJ2-1, with 10 bases identical to TRBD2. Germline trimming cut 3 bases from V and 7 bases from J; bases unmatched to any gene: 13. Germline CDR1 SGDLS, CDR2 YYNGEE. This CDR3 has 17 amino acids. The CDR3: CASSDYVGLAGDNEQFF. The CDR3, as DNA: TGTGCCAGCAGCGACTACGTAGGGCTAGCGGGAGATAATGAGCAGTTCTTC.

The rearrangement links TRBV6-1 to TRBJ2-7, with 7 positions matching TRBD1. CDR3 length: 16 amino acids. Germline values: CDR1 MNHNS, CDR2 SASEGT. V shed 3 bases, J shed 1 base, and the junction held 9 bases outside the gene matches. CDR3 bases: TGTGCCAGCAGTGAGACCAACAGGGGCCTGTCCTACGAGCAGTACTTC. The encoded protein is CASSETNRGLSYEQYF.

The chain uses TRBV30 and TRBJ1-4; D gene uncertain. From germline, CDR1 is GTSNPN and CDR2 SVGIG (reference sequence). This CDR3 contains 13 residues. CDR3: CALEYRANEKLFF. Here the CDR3 DNA reads TGTGCGTTGGAGTACAGAGCTAATGAAAAACTGTTTTTT.